The 5 T cell receptor beta chains below all came from one sample that was sequenced in a study of CXCR3-negative and CXCR3-positive naive CD8 T cells (dated by TCRdb to 2018 to 2020). Sequencing instrument: NextSeq 550. The Human TCR Profiling Kit (MiLaboratory) was used to make UMI-labeled 5' RACE TRB cDNA libraries. The reads went through TCRdb reprocessing, and each CDR3 protein sequence gets one entry with no DNA. This sample's listing comprises more than 75,000 distinct CDR3 sequences. The leading ten clones occupy 0.55% to 0.8% of the sample. General study outcomes and caveats: Compared with CXCR3-negative naive cells, CXCR3-positive naive cells had TRB CDR3s with higher hydrophobicity (lower Kidera factor 4), lower energy, and higher strength and volume indices.

These receptors have no identified antigens. Sequenced sample: naive CXCR3+ CD8+ T cells from blood. The cell subset or site tag for this specimen amounts to: CD45RO-CCR7+CD27+CD95- naive CD8+ T cells expressing CXCR3 (TNR3+). The receptors stem from a human donor in good health. Some clones in this sample may be carry-over from other donors' samples.

This chain links TRBV20-1 with TRBJ1-2; with no DNA, the TCRdb D assignment of TRBD1 cannot be verified. This CDR3 contains 14 residues. Germline V gene lookup returns CDR1 DFQATT and CDR2 SNEGSKA (reference sequence). CDR3 protein: CSARDSGVNYGYTF.

The chain joins TRBV29-1 to TRBJ2-2; checking the TCRdb D call of TRBD1 is not possible without DNA. CDR1 and CDR2 from the germline V gene are SQVTM and ANQGSEA. This CDR3 spans 13 amino acids. The CDR3 spells CSVWGGSTGELFF.

The V call is TRBV4-3, the J call TRBJ2-7. From germline, CDR1 is LGHNA and CDR2 YSLEER. The CDR3 extends over 15 amino acids. CDR3 residues: CASSQDGRGAYEQYF.

The gene calls are TRBV15 and TRBJ2-1; checking the TCRdb D call of TRBD2 is not possible without DNA. Germline CDR1 and CDR2: LNHNV and YYDKDF (reference sequence). CDR3 length: 16 residues. CDR3 residues: CATSRDGPGGAREQFF.

This CDR3 is CASTFGGRDEQFF. The chain links TRBV27 to TRBJ2-1. This CDR3 is 13 amino acids long. Germline V CDR1 and CDR2: MNHEY, SMNVEV (reference sequence).